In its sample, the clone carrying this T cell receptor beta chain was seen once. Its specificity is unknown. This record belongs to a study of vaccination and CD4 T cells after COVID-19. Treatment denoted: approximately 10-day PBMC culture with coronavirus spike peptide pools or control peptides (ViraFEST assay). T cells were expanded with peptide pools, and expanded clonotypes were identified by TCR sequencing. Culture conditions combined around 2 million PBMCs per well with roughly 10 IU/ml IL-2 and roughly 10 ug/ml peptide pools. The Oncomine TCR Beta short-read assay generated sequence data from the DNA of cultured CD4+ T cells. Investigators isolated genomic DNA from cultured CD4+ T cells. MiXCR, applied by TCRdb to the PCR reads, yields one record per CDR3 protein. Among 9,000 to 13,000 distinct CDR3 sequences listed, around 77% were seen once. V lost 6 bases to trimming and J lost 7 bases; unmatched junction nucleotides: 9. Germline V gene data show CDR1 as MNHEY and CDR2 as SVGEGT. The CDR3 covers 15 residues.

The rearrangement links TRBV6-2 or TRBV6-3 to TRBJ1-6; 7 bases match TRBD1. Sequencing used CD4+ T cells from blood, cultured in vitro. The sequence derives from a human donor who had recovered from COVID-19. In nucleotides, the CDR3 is TGTGCCAGCAGACCTCCGGGACAGAAAAATTCACCCCTCCACTTT. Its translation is CASRPPGQKNSPLHF.